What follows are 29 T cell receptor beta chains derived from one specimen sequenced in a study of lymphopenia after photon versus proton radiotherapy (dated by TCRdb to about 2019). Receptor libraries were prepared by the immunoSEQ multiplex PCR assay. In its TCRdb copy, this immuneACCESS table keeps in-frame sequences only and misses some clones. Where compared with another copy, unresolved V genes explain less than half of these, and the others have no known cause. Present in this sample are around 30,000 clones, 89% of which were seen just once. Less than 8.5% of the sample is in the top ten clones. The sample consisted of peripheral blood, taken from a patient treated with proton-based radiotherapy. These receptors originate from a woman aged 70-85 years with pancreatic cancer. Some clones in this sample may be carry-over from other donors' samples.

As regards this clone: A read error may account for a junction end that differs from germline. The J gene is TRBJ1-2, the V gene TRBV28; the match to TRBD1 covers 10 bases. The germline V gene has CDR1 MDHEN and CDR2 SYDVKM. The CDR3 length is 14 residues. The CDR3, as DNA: TGTGCCGGCAGTCACCGGGACAGGGGTTATGGCTACACCTTC. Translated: CAGSHRDRGYGYTF.

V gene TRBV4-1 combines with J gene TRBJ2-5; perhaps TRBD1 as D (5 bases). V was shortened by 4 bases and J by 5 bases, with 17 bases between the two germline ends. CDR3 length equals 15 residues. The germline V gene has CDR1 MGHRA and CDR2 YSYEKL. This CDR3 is CASSPGQGNKETQYF. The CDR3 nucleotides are TGCGCCAGCAGCCCCGGGCAGGGTAATAAGGAGACCCAGTACTTC.

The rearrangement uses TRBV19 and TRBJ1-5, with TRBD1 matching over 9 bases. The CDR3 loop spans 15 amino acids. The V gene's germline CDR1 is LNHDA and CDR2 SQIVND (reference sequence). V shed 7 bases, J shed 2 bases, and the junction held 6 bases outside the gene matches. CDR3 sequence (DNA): TGTGCCAGTAATCCACAGGGGGCTGGCAATCAGCCCCAGCATTTT. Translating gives CASNPQGAGNQPQHF. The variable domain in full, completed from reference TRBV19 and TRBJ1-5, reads DGGITQSPKYLFRKEGQNVTLSCEQNLNHDAMYWYRQDPGQGLRLIYYSQIVNDFQKGDIAEGYSVSREKKESFPLTVTSAQKNPTAFYLCASNPQGAGNQPQHFGDGTRLSIL.

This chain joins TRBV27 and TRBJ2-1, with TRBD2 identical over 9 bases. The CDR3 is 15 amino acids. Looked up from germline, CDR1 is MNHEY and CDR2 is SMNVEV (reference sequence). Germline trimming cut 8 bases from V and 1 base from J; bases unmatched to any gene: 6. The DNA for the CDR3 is TGTGCCAGCTGTCCCAGCGGGAGGTCCTACAATGAGCAGTTCTTC. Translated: CASCPSGRSYNEQFF.

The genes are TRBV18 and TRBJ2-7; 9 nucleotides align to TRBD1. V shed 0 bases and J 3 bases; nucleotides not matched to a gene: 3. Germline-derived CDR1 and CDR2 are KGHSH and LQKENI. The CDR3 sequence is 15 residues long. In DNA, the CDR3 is TGTGCCAGCTCACCACCGACAGGGGGTGGCTACGAGCAGTACTTC. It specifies CASSPPTGGGYEQYF.

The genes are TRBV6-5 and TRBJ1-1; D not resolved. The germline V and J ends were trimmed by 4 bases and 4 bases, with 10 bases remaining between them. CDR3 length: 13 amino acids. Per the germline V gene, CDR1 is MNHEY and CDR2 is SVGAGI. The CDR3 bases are TGTGCCAGCAGTTCCCCAGTTGGCACTGAAGCTTTCTTT. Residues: CASSSPVGTEAFF.

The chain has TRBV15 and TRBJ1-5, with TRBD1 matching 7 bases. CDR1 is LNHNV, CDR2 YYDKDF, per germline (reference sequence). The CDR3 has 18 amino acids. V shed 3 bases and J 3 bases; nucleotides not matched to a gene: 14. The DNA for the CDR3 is TGTGCCACCAGCAGGGGACAGCTTTCACCCTTAATCAATCAGCCCCAGCATTTT. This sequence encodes CATSRGQLSPLINQPQHF.

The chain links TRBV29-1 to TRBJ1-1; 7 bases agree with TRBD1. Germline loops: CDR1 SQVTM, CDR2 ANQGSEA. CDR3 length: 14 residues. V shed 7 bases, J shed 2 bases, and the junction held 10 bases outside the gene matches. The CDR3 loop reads CSAGMGQTNTEAFF. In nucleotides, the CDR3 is TGCAGCGCCGGAATGGGACAGACTAACACTGAAGCTTTCTTT.

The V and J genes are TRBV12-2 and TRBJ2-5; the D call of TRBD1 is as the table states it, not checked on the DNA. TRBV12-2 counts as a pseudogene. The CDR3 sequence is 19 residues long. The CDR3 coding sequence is TGTGCAAGTCGCTTGAACCGGGACAGGGAAAGAGAATTCCAAGAGACCCAGTACTTC. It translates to CASRLNRDREREFQETQYF.

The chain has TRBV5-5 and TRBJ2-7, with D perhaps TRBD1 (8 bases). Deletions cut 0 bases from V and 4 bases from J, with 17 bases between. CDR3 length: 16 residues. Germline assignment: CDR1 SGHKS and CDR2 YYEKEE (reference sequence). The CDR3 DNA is TGTGCCAGCAGCTTGGCTGGTACAGGGGGGGTTTACGAGCAGTACTTC. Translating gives CASSLAGTGGVYEQYF. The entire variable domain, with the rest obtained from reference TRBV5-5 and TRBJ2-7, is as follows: DAGVTQSPTHLIKTRGQQVTLRCSPISGHKSVSWYQQVLGQGPQFIFQYYEKEERGRGNFPDRFSARQFPNYSSELNVNALLLGDSALYLCASSLAGTGGVYEQYFGPGTRLTVT.

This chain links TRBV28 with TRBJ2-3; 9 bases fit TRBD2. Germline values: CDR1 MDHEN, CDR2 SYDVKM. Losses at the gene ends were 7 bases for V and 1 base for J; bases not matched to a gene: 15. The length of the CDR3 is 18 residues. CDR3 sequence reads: CASTPLPLAGWGTDTQYF. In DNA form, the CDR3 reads TGTGCCAGCACCCCACTTCCCCTAGCGGGATGGGGCACAGATACGCAGTATTTT.

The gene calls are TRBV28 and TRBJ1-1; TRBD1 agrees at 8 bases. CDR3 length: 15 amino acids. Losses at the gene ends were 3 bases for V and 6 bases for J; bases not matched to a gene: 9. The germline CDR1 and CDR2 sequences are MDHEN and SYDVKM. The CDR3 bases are TGTGCCAGCAGTTTGACAACAGGGGGTTTCGCTGAAGCTTTCTTT. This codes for CASSLTTGGFAEAFF.

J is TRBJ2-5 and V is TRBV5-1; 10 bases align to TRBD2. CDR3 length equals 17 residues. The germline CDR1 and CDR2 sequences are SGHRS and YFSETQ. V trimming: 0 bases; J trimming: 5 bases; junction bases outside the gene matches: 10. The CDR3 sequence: CASSLEGSGRARETQYF. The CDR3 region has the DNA TGCGCCAGCAGCTTGGAGGGCAGCGGGAGGGCCCGGGAGACCCAGTACTTC.

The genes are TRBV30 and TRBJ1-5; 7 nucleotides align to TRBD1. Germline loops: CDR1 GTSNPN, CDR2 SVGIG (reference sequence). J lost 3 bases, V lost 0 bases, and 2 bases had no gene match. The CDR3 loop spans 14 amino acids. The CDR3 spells CAWSVQGTNQPQHF. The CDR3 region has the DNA TGTGCCTGGAGTGTACAGGGGACCAATCAGCCCCAGCATTTT.

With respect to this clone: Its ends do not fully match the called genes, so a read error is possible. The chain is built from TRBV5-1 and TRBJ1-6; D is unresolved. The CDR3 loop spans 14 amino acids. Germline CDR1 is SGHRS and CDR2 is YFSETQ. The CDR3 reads CASSLEAGNSALHF. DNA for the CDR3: TGCGCCAGCAGCTTGGAGGCCGGTAATTCAGCCCTCCACTTT.

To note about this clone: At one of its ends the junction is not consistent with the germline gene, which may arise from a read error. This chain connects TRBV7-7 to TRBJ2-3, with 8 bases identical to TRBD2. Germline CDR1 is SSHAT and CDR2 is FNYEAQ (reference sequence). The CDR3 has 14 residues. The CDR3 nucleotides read TGTGCTAGCAGCTTGGGAGCGGGAGTAGATACGCAGTATTTT. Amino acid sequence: CASSLGAGVDTQYF.

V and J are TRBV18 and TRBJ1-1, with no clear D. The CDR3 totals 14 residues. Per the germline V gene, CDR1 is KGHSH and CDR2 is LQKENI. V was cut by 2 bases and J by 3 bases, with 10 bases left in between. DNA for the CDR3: TGTGCCAGCTCACCAGGGGTCAAAGACACTGAAGCTTTCTTT. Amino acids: CASSPGVKDTEAFF.

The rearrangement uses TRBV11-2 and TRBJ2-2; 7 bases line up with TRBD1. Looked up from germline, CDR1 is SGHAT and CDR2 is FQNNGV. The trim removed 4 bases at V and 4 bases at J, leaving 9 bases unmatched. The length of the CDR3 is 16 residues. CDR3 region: CASSSRSTGTTGELFF. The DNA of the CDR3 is TGTGCCAGCAGCTCCCGGTCGACAGGGACCACCGGGGAGCTGTTTTTT.

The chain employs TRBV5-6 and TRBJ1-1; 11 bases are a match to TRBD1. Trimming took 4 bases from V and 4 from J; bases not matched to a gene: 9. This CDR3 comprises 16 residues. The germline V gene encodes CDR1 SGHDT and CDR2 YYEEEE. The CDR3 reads CASSPSLGTGGTEAFF. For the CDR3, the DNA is TGTGCCAGCAGCCCCTCCCTAGGGACAGGGGGCACTGAAGCTTTCTTT.

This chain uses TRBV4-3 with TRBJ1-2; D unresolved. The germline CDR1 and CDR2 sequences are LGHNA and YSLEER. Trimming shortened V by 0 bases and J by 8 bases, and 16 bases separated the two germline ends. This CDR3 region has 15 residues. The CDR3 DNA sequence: TGCGCCAGCAGCCAAGAAAGTACGGTACGTCGCGGCTACACCTTC. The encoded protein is CASSQESTVRRGYTF.

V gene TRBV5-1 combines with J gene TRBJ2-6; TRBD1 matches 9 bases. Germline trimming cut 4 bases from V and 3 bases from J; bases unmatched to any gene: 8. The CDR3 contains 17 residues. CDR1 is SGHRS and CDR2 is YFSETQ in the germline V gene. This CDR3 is CASSTQGASIGANVLTF. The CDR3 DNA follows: TGCGCCAGCAGCACACAGGGGGCGTCGATTGGGGCCAACGTCCTGACTTTC.

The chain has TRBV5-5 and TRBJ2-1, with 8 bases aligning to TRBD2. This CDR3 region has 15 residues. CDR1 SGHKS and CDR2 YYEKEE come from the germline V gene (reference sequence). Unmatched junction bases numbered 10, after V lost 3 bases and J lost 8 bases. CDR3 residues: CASSSPGLGVHEQFF. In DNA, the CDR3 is TGTGCCAGCAGCTCTCCGGGACTAGGCGTCCATGAGCAGTTCTTC.

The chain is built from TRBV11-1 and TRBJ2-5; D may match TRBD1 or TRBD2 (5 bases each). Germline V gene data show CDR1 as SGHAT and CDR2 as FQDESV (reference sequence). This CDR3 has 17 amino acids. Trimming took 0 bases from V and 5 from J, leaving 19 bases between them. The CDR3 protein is CASSLAARGSVGETQYF. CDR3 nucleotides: TGTGCCAGCAGCTTAGCCGCGAGGGGCAGTGTTGGGGAGACCCAGTACTTC.

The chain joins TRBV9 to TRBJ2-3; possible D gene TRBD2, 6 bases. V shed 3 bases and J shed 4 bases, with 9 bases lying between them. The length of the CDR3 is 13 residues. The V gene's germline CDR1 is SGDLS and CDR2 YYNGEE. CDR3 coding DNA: TGTGCCAGCAGCGCCGGGGGTGCAGATACGCAGTATTTT. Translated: CASSAGGADTQYF.

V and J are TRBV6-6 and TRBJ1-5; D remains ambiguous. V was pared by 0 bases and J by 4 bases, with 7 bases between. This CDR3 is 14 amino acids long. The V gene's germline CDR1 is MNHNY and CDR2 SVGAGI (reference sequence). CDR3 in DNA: TGTGCCAGCAGTTACTCGGGCGGGAATCAGCCCCAGCATTTT. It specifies CASSYSGGNQPQHF.

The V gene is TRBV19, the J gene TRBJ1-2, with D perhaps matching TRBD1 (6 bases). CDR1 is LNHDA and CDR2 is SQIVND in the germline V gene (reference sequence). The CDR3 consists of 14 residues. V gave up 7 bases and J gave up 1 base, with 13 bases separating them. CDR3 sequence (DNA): TGTGCCAGTACCGTCATACAGGGTAACTATGGCTACACCTTC. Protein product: CASTVIQGNYGYTF.

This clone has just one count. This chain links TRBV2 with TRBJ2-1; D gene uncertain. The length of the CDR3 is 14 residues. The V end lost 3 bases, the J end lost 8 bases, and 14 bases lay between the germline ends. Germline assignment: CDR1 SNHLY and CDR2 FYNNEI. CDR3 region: CASSELNESDEQFF. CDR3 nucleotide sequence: TGTGCCAGCAGTGAGCTCAATGAAAGCGATGAGCAGTTCTTC.

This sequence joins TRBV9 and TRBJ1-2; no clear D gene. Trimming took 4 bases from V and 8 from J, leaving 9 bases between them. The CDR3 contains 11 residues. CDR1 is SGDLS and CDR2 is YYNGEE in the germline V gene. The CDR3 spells CASSPSGGYTF. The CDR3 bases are TGTGCCAGCAGCCCCTCGGGCGGCTACACCTTC.

The DNA of the CDR3 is TGTGCCAGCAGCCAAGATATCCGGACTATAGCGGGCGGGAAAAACATTCAGTACTTC. Translating it yields CASSQDIRTIAGGKNIQYF. The genes are TRBV4-2 and TRBJ2-4, with 7 bases matching TRBD2. The germline gives CDR1 LGHNA, CDR2 YNFKEQ. There are 19 residues in the CDR3. V lost 0 bases, J lost 4 bases, and 15 bases stayed unmatched.